Listed below are T cell receptor beta chains from one sample, sequenced in a study of T cell responses to AZD1222 COVID-19 vaccine. Sequencing used immunoSEQ multiplex PCR; TCRdb keeps in-frame clones, though not all of them. The sample lists 140,000 to 150,000 clones, approximately 90% seen once, with approximately 2.9% in the top ten. The specimen comprised peripheral blood, sampled on day 0 of MenACWY control vaccination. The receptor set was obtained from an adult in good health. Both conserved end residues are part of each CDR3. A D gene is named only where the DNA matches it firmly.

TGTGCCAGCAGTTTAGGTCAGTTCTATGGCTACACCTTC CASSLGQFYGYTF TRBV28 . TRBJ1-2
TGTGCCAGCAGCCCCCGGGACAGGGCGGGTGAAAAACTGTTTTTT CASSPRDRAGEKLFF TRBV9 TRBD1 TRBJ1-4
TGTGCCAGCAACCTCGGACGGGAGAGGAACACTGAAGCTTTCTTT CASNLGRERNTEAFF TRBV11-2 . TRBJ1-1
TGTGCCAGCAGCTTGACGGCCTGGACTGAAGCTTTCTTT CASSLTAWTEAFF TRBV6-5 . TRBJ1-1
TGTGCCAGCAGTTTTTACAGTGGTTATCAGCCCCAGCATTTT CASSFYSGYQPQHF TRBV28 . TRBJ1-5
TGTGCCACTCGGGACAGGATGAACACTGAAGCTTTCTTT CATRDRMNTEAFF TRBV24-1 TRBD1 TRBJ1-1
TGTGCCAGCAGCCAAGATGGGGTTTCTGGAAACACCATATATTTT CASSQDGVSGNTIYF TRBV4-2 . TRBJ1-3
TGTGCCAGCAGCCCGGCAGGGGCTAAAAATCAGCCCCAGCATTTT CASSPAGAKNQPQHF TRBV6-5 . TRBJ1-5
TGTGCCAGCAGCTTAGGACAGGTCTATGGCTACACCTTC CASSLGQVYGYTF TRBV7-9 . TRBJ1-2
TGTGCCAGCGGCAGGGGGGCCTACGAGCAGTACTTC CASGRGAYEQYF TRBV7-9 . TRBJ2-7